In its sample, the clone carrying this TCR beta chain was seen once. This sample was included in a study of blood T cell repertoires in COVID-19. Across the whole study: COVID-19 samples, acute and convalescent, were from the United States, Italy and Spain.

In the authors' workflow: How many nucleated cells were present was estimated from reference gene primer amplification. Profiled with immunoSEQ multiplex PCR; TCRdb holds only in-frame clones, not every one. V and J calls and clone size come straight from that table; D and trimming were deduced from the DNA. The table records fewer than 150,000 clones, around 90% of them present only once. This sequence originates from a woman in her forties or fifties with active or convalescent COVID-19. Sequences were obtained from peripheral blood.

This CDR3 is CASSQRTGGYYGYTF. CDR3 DNA sequence: TGTGCCAGCAGCCAACGGACAGGGGGGTACTATGGCTACACCTTC. The gene calls are TRBV11-2 and TRBJ1-2, with 10 positions matching TRBD1. The CDR3 covers 15 residues. Germline CDR1 SGHAT, CDR2 FQNNGV. V dropped 5 bases and J dropped 3; count of bases not matched to a gene: 6.